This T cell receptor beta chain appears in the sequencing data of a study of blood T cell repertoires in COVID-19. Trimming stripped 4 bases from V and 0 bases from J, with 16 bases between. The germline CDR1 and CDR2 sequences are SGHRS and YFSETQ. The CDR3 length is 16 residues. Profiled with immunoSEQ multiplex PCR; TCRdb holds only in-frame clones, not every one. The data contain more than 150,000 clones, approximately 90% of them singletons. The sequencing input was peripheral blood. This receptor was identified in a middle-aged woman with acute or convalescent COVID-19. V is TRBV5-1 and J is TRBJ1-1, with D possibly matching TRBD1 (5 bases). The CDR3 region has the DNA TGCGCCAGCAGCGGATCTGGTGGGGACTTGAACACTGAAGCTTTCTTT. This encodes CASSGSGGDLNTEAFF.